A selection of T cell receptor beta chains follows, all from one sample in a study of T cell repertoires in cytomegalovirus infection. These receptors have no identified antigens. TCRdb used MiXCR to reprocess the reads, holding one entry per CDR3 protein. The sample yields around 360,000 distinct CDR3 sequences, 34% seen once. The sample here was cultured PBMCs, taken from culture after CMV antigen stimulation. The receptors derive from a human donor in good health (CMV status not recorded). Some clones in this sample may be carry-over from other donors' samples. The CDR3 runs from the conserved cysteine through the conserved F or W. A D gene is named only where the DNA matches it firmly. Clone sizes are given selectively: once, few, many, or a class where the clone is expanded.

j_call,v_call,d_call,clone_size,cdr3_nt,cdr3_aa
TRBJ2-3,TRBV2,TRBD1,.,TGTGCCAGCACCGGACAGGGGAGGATCGATACGCAGTATTTT,CASTGQGRIDTQYF
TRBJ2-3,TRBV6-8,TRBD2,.,TGTGCCAGCGGGGGACCGCGGGGGTATACGCAGTATTTT,CASGGPRGYTQYF
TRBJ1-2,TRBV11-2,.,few,TGTGCCAGCAGCAAGGACTCGGCGGGTGTCTACACCTTC,CASSKDSAGVYTF
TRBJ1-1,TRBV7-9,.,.,TGTGCCAGCAGCTACTCGGACACTGAAGCTTTCTTT,CASSYSDTEAFF
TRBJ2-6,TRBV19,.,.,TGTGCCAGCGAGGGGGCTGGGGCCAACGTCCTGACTTTC,CASEGAGANVLTF
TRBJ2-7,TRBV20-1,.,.,TGCAGTGCTTTTCAGGGCGAGGACGAGCAGTACTTC,CSAFQGEDEQYF
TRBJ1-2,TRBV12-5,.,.,TGTGCTAGTGGTTTGAAGGAGTCAGGGACACGCCGATTCTATGGCTACACCTTC,CASGLKESGTRRFYGYTF
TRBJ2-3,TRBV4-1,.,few,TGTGCCAGCAGCCAAGCAGGGGCCTACACAGATACGCAGTATTTT,CASSQAGAYTDTQYF
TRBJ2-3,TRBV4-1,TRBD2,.,TGCGCCAGCAGCCAAGACGGGACTAGCGGATATACGGATACGCAGTATTTT,CASSQDGTSGYTDTQYF
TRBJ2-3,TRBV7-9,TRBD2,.,TGTGCCAGCAGCTTCCCCACTAGCGGGAGCAATGAAAGGAGCACAGATACGCAGTATTTT,CASSFPTSGSNERSTDTQYF
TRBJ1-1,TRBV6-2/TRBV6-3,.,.,TGTGCCAGCAGGATCGGACCCAAAGCGGTGAACACTGAAGCTTTCTTT,CASRIGPKAVNTEAFF
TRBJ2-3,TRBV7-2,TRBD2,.,TGTGCCAGCAGCTTATTAACGGCGGGAGGTGGAGATACGCAGTATTTT,CASSLLTAGGGDTQYF
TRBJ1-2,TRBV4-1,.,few,TGCGCCAGCAGCCAAGACGACTCGGACAGTCTGATCTATGGCTACACCTTC,CASSQDDSDSLIYGYTF
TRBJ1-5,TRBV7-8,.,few,TGTGCCAGCAGCTCTAGAGGGACTCCCGGAAATCAGCCCCAGCATTTT,CASSSRGTPGNQPQHF
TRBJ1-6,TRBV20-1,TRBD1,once,TGCAGTGCTAGAGACAAGGACAGGGGGTATTCACCCCTCCACTTT,CSARDKDRGYSPLHF
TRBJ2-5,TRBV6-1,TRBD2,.,TGTGCCAGCACCCGGAGCGGGAGTCAAGAGACCCAGTACTTC,CASTRSGSQETQYF
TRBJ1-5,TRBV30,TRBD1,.,TGTGCCTGGACTACGGGACAGGCAAGAGGGGAGCCCCAGCATTTT,CAWTTGQARGEPQHF
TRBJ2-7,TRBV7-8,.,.,TGTGCCAGCAGCTTATACGGCGCAGGATTATACGAGCAGTACTTC,CASSLYGAGLYEQYF
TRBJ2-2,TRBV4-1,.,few,TGCGCCAGCAGCCAAGTTGGGGACCGGGAGCTGTTTTTT,CASSQVGDRELFF
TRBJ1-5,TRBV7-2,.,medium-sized,TGTGCCAGCAGCTACCGGGGCAATCAGCCCCAGCATTTT,CASSYRGNQPQHF
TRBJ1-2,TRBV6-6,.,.,TGTGCCAGCAGTTACTCGCGACGGGGGCTGGACTATGGCTACACCTTC,CASSYSRRGLDYGYTF
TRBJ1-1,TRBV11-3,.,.,TGTGCCAGCAGCCCTCCTCCGGGGGCCCCGAACACTGAAGCTTTCTTT,CASSPPPGAPNTEAFF
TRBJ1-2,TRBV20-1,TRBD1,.,TGCAGTGCTTCGACAGGGGGTTGGTCTGGCTACACCTTC,CSASTGGWSGYTF
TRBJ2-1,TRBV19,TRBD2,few,TGTGCCTCCAAACCCGGGGGGGTCGACTACAATGAGCAGTTCTTC,CASKPGGVDYNEQFF
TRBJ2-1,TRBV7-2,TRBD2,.,TGTGCCAGCAGCCAGCGGCTAGCGGGAGAGGGGGACAATGAGCAGTTCTTC,CASSQRLAGEGDNEQFF
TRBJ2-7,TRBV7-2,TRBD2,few,TGTGCCAGCAGCTTAGAGGGACTTTCAGCTAGCGGACACTACGAGCAGTACTTC,CASSLEGLSASGHYEQYF
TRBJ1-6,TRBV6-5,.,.,TGTGCCAGCAGTCAAGGGGGTGGGGGGAGCAGTGCTTCACCCCTCCACTTT,CASSQGGGGSSASPLHF
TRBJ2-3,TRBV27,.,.,TGTGCCAGCAGACCGGCTAGCGCCTACACAGATACGCAGTATTTT,CASRPASAYTDTQYF
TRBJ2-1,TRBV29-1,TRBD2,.,TGCAGCGTTGCCCGACTAGCGGGAGTTGGGAATGAGCAGTTCTTC,CSVARLAGVGNEQFF
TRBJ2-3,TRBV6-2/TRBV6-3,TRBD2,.,TGTGCCAGCAGCGAACCCCTAGCGGGAGTTGGTGGCACAGATACGCAGTATTTT,CASSEPLAGVGGTDTQYF
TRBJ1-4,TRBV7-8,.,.,TGTGCCAGCAACCCCGGCGGGGGGCCAGATGAAAAACTGTTTTTT,CASNPGGGPDEKLFF
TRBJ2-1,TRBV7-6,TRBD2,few,TGTGCCAGCAGCTCGGGGACTAGCGACAATGAGCAGTTCTTC,CASSSGTSDNEQFF
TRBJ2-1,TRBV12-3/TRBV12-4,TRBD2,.,TGTGCCAGCAGGCCTACTAGCGGGAGTTTCAATGAGCAGTTCTTC,CASRPTSGSFNEQFF
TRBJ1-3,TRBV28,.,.,TGTGCCAGCAGTCCTACAACGGCGTCTGGAAACACCATATATTTT,CASSPTTASGNTIYF
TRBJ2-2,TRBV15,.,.,TGTGCCACCATACTAGGCACCGGGGAGCTGTTTTTT,CATILGTGELFF
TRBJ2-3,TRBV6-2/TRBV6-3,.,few,TGTGCCAGCAGTCTTACCGTACAGGGGACTAGCACAGATACGCAGTATTTT,CASSLTVQGTSTDTQYF
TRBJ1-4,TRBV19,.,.,TGTGCCAGTAGTATAGGCGGGAATGAAAAACTGTTTTTT,CASSIGGNEKLFF
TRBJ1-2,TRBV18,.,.,TGTGCCAGCTCACCAGGTGTGGGGACCTCTAACTATGGCTACACCTTC,CASSPGVGTSNYGYTF
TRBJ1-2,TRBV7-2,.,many,TGTGCCAGCAGCCCGCCGGGTAACTATGGCTACACCTTC,CASSPPGNYGYTF
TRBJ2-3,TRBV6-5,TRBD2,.,TGTGCCAGCAGCACTAGGACTAGCGGGAGGGCCGGGAGCACAGATACGCAGTATTTT,CASSTRTSGRAGSTDTQYF